This T cell receptor (beta chain) was retrieved from a study of blood T cell repertoires in COVID-19. For the study at large: COVID-19 samples from acute and convalescent phases originated in the United States, Italy and Spain. The analysed material was cDNA or gDNA that came from T cells, B-cell-depleted T cells, or PBMCs.

Authors' analysis steps: Amplification with reference gene primers provided the estimates of nucleated cell counts. Data came from immunoSEQ multiplex PCR; TCRdb stores just in-frame clones and leaves some out. V and J calls and clone size are given by that table; D and trimming were obtained from the DNA. The sample gives under 400,000 clones, 90% of which show up once; 6.5% is in the top ten. Sequencing input: peripheral blood. The origin of this receptor is a man in his late teens or twenties with active or convalescent COVID-19.

CDR3 DNA: TGTGCCAGCAGCGTAGACCCGACAGTAAGCACTGAAGCTTTCTTT. Amino acid sequence: CASSVDPTVSTEAFF. The J gene is TRBJ1-1, the V gene TRBV9, with D possibly being TRBD1 (5 bases). Germline V gene lookup returns CDR1 SGDLS and CDR2 YYNGEE. V was pared by 0 bases and J by 4 bases, with 13 bases between. The CDR3 runs 15 residues.